Listed here are 27 T cell receptor beta chains from one sample, sequenced in a study of blood T cells in healthy people across ages. The use of a sample-barcoded 5' primer and a J-beta primer mix characterized a second PCR of about 6 to 12 cycles. MiXCR, applied by TCRdb to the 5' RACE reads, yields one record per CDR3 protein. The data show under 2,000,000 distinct CDR3 sequences, around 48% seen once. The sequencing input was blood. These receptors originate from a woman between 40 and 55 years old in good health.

The chain joins TRBV7-2 to TRBJ1-4, with TRBD1 as a possible D gene (5 bases). CDR3 length: 13 residues. The V gene lost 5 bases and the J gene lost 8 bases, with 12 bases spanning the gap. The germline CDR1 and CDR2 sequences are SGHTA and FQGNSA. This CDR3 is CASSPGPTEKLFF. The DNA of the CDR3 is TGTGCCAGCAGCCCGGGGCCGACCGAAAAACTGTTTTTT.

The rearrangement uses TRBV2 and TRBJ2-3; maybe TRBD1 (5 bases). Germline CDR1 reads SNHLY; CDR2 reads FYNNEI. CDR3 length: 15 amino acids. V lost 6 bases, J lost 2 bases, and 15 bases lay in between. CDR3 sequence (DNA): TGTGCCAGCAGCGGCTTGGGGCCAGCCACAGATACGCAGTATTTT. Translation gives CASSGLGPATDTQYF.

The chain combines TRBV7-8 with TRBJ2-4; 8 nucleotides agree with TRBD2. The CDR3 totals 17 residues. The germline CDR1 and CDR2 sequences are SGHVS and FQNEAQ. After removal of 4 bases from V and 4 bases from J, the junction contained 12 bases not matched to a gene. CDR3: CASSSEAGEILKNIQYF. In nucleotides, the CDR3 is TGTGCCAGCAGCTCCGAAGCGGGGGAAATTTTAAAAAACATTCAGTACTTC.

This clonotype has only a few counts. The CDR3 reads CASSLLSRETQYF. The CDR3 DNA reads as TGTGCCAGCAGCCTTCTCTCACGGGAGACCCAGTACTTC. The V gene is TRBV4-2, the J gene TRBJ2-5, with D unclear. Trimming cost V 4 bases and J 5 bases, with 11 bases left between them. The CDR3 has 13 residues. Germline CDR1 and CDR2: LGHNA and YNFKEQ.

This clonotype appeared a single time. The chain couples TRBV7-2 to TRBJ1-2, with 7 bases matching TRBD1. V lost 1 base to trimming and J lost 1 base; unmatched junction nucleotides: 12. The CDR3 consists of 18 residues. Germline V gives CDR1 SGHTA, CDR2 FQGNSA. The DNA of the CDR3 is TGTGCCAGCAGCTTAGAGGGGGCGGCGCAGAATCTTAACTATGGCTACACCTTC. Residues: CASSLEGAAQNLNYGYTF.

This clonotype is a singleton in its sample. The gene calls are TRBV7-2 and TRBJ2-3; maybe TRBD2 (5 bases). CDR1 is SGHTA, CDR2 FQGNSA, per germline. Trimming shortened V by 0 bases and J by 4 bases, and 17 bases separated the two germline ends. The CDR3 is 17 amino acids. The CDR3 sequence: CASSLAFSTSFSDTQYF. The DNA of the CDR3 is TGTGCCAGCAGCTTAGCGTTTTCAACTAGTTTCTCAGATACGCAGTATTTT. The variable domain in full, with the rest retrieved from reference TRBV7-2 and TRBJ2-3, is GAGVSQSPSNKVTEKGKDVELRCDPISGHTALYWYRQSLGQGLEFLIYFQGNSAPDKSGLPSDRFSAERTGGSVSTLTIQRTQQEDSAVYLCASSLAFSTSFSDTQYFGPGTRLTVL.

This clonotype was counted once. This chain connects TRBV18 to TRBJ2-3; TRBD2 might be the D (6 bases). V was cut by 0 bases and J by 1 base, with 17 bases left in between. The germline V gene has CDR1 KGHSH and CDR2 LQKENI. The CDR3 sequence is 18 residues long. CDR3 coding DNA: TGTGCCAGCTCACCACCGGGGAGGCTAAGGGCGGGCACAGATACGCAGTATTTT. Amino acid sequence: CASSPPGRLRAGTDTQYF.

This clonotype was counted at least ten times. V and J are TRBV6-5 and TRBJ2-7; 7 bases map to TRBD1. Looked up from germline, CDR1 is MNHEY and CDR2 is SVGAGI. The V segment lost 7 bases and the J segment 3 bases; nucleotides outside the gene matches: 6. The CDR3 consists of 13 residues. For the CDR3, the DNA is TGTGCCAGCAACCCGACAGGGATCTACGAGCAGTACTTC. It is translated as CASNPTGIYEQYF.

For this clonotype: One end of the junction fails to match germline, which may point to a read error. This sequence joins TRBV5-5 and TRBJ2-1, with a possible D match to TRBD1 (6 bases). Per germline, CDR1 SGHKS and CDR2 YYEKEE (reference sequence). The CDR3 contains 12 residues. The CDR3 spells CGSSVGGNEQFF. CDR3 coding DNA: TGTGGCAGCAGCGTAGGGGGCAATGAGCAGTTCTTC.

The V call is TRBV6-2 or TRBV6-3, the J call TRBJ2-4; TRBD1 might be the D (5 bases). The CDR3 spans 17 residues. Between the trimmed V and J ends, which lost 4 bases and 5 bases, there was a span of 21 bases. Germline values: CDR1 MNHEY, CDR2 SVGEGT. CDR3 in DNA: TGTGCCAGCAGTTCTACCCGACAGAGCCACCAACAAAACATTCAGTACTTC. It codes for CASSSTRQSHQQNIQYF.

With respect to this clonotype: A junction boundary mismatches the germline segment, possibly from a read error. V is TRBV7-2 and J is TRBJ1-5; 7 nucleotides agree with TRBD1. Germline V gives CDR1 SGHTA, CDR2 FQGNSA. This CDR3 has 15 residues. The CDR3 DNA reads as TGTGCCAGCACGGAAGGGGGCTGGGGCAATCAGGCCCAGCATTTT. Amino acids: CASTEGGWGNQAQHF.

This clonotype appeared many times. CDR3: CSATTGSAYNEQFF. The CDR3, as DNA: TGCAGTGCTACCACAGGGTCGGCCTACAATGAGCAGTTCTTC. The chain employs TRBV20-1 and TRBJ2-1; D is possibly TRBD1 (6 bases). Germline V CDR1 and CDR2: DFQATT, SNEGSKA (reference sequence). This CDR3 is built from 14 residues. V gave up 4 bases and J gave up 2 bases, with 12 bases separating them.

The rearrangement links TRBV6-5 to TRBJ2-7; D ambiguous. Germline V gene lookup returns CDR1 MNHEY and CDR2 SVGAGI. V lost 2 bases and J lost 5, with 13 bases in between. The CDR3 has 14 amino acids. The CDR3 sequence: CASSYVKAWDEQYF. In DNA, the CDR3 is TGTGCCAGCAGTTACGTAAAGGCCTGGGACGAGCAGTACTTC.

This clonotype was detected a few times. The chain employs TRBV20-1 and TRBJ2-7, with 8 bases that match TRBD2. V lost 5 bases, J lost 4 bases, and 4 bases stayed unmatched. From germline, CDR1 is DFQATT and CDR2 SNEGSKA (reference sequence). The CDR3 runs 12 residues. The CDR3: CSAWTSRYEQYF. CDR3 in DNA: TGCAGTGCTTGGACTAGCAGGTACGAGCAGTACTTC.

This clonotype was counted between two and nine times. The chain links TRBV20-1 to TRBJ2-1; D is unclear. From germline, CDR1 is DFQATT and CDR2 SNEGSKA (reference sequence). The CDR3 sequence is 15 residues long. Trimming pared 1 base from V and 2 bases from J, leaving 12 bases between. CDR3 loop: CSARVHGQPYNEQFF. CDR3 nucleotide sequence: TGCAGTGCTAGAGTTCACGGGCAGCCCTACAATGAGCAGTTCTTC.

The chain is built from TRBV20-1 and TRBJ2-1; 8 positions match TRBD2. The CDR3 totals 17 residues. Trimming at V came to 3 bases and at J to 7 bases, leaving 17 bases not matched to a gene. CDR1 is DFQATT and CDR2 is SNEGSKA in the germline V gene (reference sequence). The CDR3 coding sequence is TGCAGTGCTAGTCTTCGGCGGGGGGCCCCCCCCTCGAATGAGCAGTTCTTC. Translation: CSASLRRGAPPSNEQFF.

The J gene is TRBJ1-6, the V gene TRBV27; D remains ambiguous. Trimming stripped 3 bases from V and 4 bases from J, with 7 bases between. The CDR3 has 14 residues. The germline gives CDR1 MNHEY, CDR2 SMNVEV (reference sequence). CDR3 region: CASSFVQYNSPLHF. CDR3 coding DNA: TGTGCCAGCAGTTTCGTGCAGTATAATTCACCCCTCCACTTT.

This chain joins TRBV20-1 and TRBJ1-2; D remains unclear. The CDR3 is 13 amino acids. Trimming removed 1 base from V and 7 bases from J, with 13 bases in between. The V gene's germline CDR1 is DFQATT and CDR2 SNEGSKA (reference sequence). The CDR3 loop reads CSARVLRASGYTF. CDR3 in DNA: TGCAGTGCTAGAGTCCTCCGGGCCTCTGGCTACACCTTC.

This clonotype was seen only a few times. The chain has TRBV5-1 and TRBJ1-2; 7 nucleotides agree with TRBD1. CDR1 and CDR2 (germline): SGHRS, YFSETQ. With 4 bases clipped from V and 6 bases from J, the junction kept 9 bases outside the gene matches. The CDR3 is made up of 14 amino acids. For the CDR3, the DNA is TGCGCCAGCAGCCTAGGCGGGACAGAGGATGGCTACACCTTC. This translates into CASSLGGTEDGYTF.

The V gene is TRBV29-1, the J gene TRBJ2-7; 10 bases map to TRBD1. V shed 6 bases, J shed 2 bases, and the junction held 7 bases outside the gene matches. This CDR3 spans 14 amino acids. Germline lookup yields CDR1 SQVTM and CDR2 ANQGSEA. The CDR3 here is CSVGVGTGAYEQYF. The CDR3, as DNA: TGCAGCGTCGGAGTCGGGACAGGGGCCTACGAGCAGTACTTC.

This clonotype was recorded a few times. Compared with germline, one end of the junction differs, possibly owing to a read error. The DNA for the CDR3 is TGTGCCACCAGTGATTTTGGCGGCACGGATACGCAGTATTTT. Translated: CATSDFGGTDTQYF. The chain recombines TRBV24-1 with TRBJ2-3; D gene ambiguous. Germline loops: CDR1 KGHDR, CDR2 SFDVKD. This CDR3 comprises 14 residues.

The count of this clonotype is one. The chain combines TRBV9 with TRBJ2-6, with 8 bases that match TRBD1. The junction had 10 bases not matched to a gene; V was cut back by 4 bases and J by 4 bases. This CDR3 contains 17 residues. Germline lookup yields CDR1 SGDLS and CDR2 YYNGEE. CDR3 in amino acids: CASSPGQGIGGANVLTF. The CDR3 coding sequence is TGTGCCAGCAGCCCCGGACAGGGTATAGGAGGGGCCAACGTCCTGACTTTC.

The chain couples TRBV28 to TRBJ2-1; 9 nucleotides agree with TRBD2. This CDR3 has 20 amino acids. Germline trimming cut 5 bases from V and 4 bases from J; bases unmatched to any gene: 21. The V gene's germline CDR1 is MDHEN and CDR2 SYDVKM. This chain's CDR3 is CASSHGERGAAGSIYNEQFF. For the CDR3, the DNA is TGTGCCAGCAGTCATGGCGAGCGGGGGGCCGCCGGATCGATTTACAATGAGCAGTTCTTC.

The chain recombines TRBV20-1 with TRBJ1-1; the D is unclear. The CDR3 has 14 amino acids. Germline V gives CDR1 DFQATT, CDR2 SNEGSKA (reference sequence). Trimming removed 1 base at V and 1 base at J, with 10 bases between. The CDR3 DNA sequence: TGCAGTGCTAGAGTAGAGTCCTCGAACACTGAAGCTTTCTTT. Protein sequence: CSARVESSNTEAFF.

The genes are TRBV11-2 and TRBJ2-5; the D is unclear. The germline CDR1 and CDR2 sequences are SGHAT and FQNNGV. The CDR3 has 14 amino acids. Trimming removed 2 bases from V and 5 bases from J, with 12 bases in between. The chain's CDR3 is CASSLPDMRETQYF. CDR3 DNA sequence: TGTGCCAGCAGCTTACCAGATATGCGGGAGACCCAGTACTTC.

This chain connects TRBV25-1 to TRBJ1-2; 8 bases are a match to TRBD1. CDR1 and CDR2 (germline): MGHDK, SYGVNS. The CDR3 contains 15 residues. Unmatched junction bases numbered 7, after V lost 2 bases and J lost 5 bases. The CDR3 DNA reads as TGTGCCAGCAGTGAACAGGGGGCGCAGGGGTATGGCTACACCTTC. It specifies CASSEQGAQGYGYTF.

The chain combines TRBV6-5 with TRBJ2-1; TRBD1 is a possible D gene (6 bases). V gave up 2 bases and J gave up 0 bases, with 11 bases separating them. This CDR3 comprises 16 residues. CDR1 MNHEY and CDR2 SVGAGI come from the germline V gene. The CDR3 nucleotides are TGTGCCAGCAGTTACGCAGGGGATCCCTCCTACAATGAGCAGTTCTTC. Translating it yields CASSYAGDPSYNEQFF.